The rows below give T cell receptor beta chains drawn from one sample of a study of beta chain features in type 1 diabetes. Profiling relied on immunoSEQ multiplex PCR, and the TCRdb table lists in-frame clones only, not all of them. The table shows about 300,000 clones, with roughly 14% occurring only once. The sample consisted of naive CD4+ T cells from blood. All receptors come from a woman in her late teens or twenties with type 1 diabetes. The CDR3 runs from the conserved cysteine through the conserved F or W. Clone size appears in some rows only: once, few, many, or a class for an expanded clone.

clone size,V gene,CDR3 protein
-,TRBV11-2,CASSPTHNTEAFF
-,TRBV7-3,CASNRGGQDTQYF
few,TRBV30,CAWSQDFHSYNEQFF
-,TRBV9,CASSLRGDRADTQYF
-,TRBV5-1,CASSLDSQNTEAFF
few,TRBV5-6,CASSLVDRDYNEQFF
few,TRBV4-3,CASSQDRTGSNYGYTF
few,TRBV9,CASSAGLAGYSGANVLTF
-,TRBV29-1,CSVATGPEAFF
few,TRBV11-2,CASSLGASGRTTDTQYF
-,TRBV28,CASSPSGIPSGANVLTF
few,TRBV2,CASSDAQGADTQYF
once,TRBV20-1,CSASQADTQYF
-,TRBV2,CASSDGGYGYTF
few,TRBV30,CAWSGDRGHTDTQYF
few,TRBV4-1,CASSQESGGELFF
-,TRBV19,CASSTSADSYNEQFF
few,TRBV6-1,CASSGRGGRGYEKLFF
few,TRBV19,CASSIYPRDRGTEAFF
-,TRBV9,CASSLGAGGEQFF
-,TRBV5-5,CASSRTSPNEQFF
few,TRBV28,CASSSRHQPQHF
-,TRBV28,CASRTGRETQYF
few,TRBV5-4,CASSRWEGDTQYF
few,TRBV30,CAWSAGTGNQPQHF
-,TRBV7-2,CASSLAPVWDTEQFF
-,TRBV5-1,CASSRDRENTEAFF
-,TRBV4-3,CASSREYYGYTF
few,TRBV15,CATSRDGSLAGVRETQYF
-,TRBV5-1,CASSLSGQGEAFF
few,TRBV2,CASINGERITKETQYF
-,TRBV12-5,CASGLGRGTEAFF
-,TRBV30,CAWTGGPGYGYTF
few,TRBV5-1,CASSLGVADTEAFF
-,TRBV30,CAWSARQAGNTEAFF
few,TRBV28,CASSFLPLRGWSYEQYF
-,TRBV29-1,CSVEEGTANTEAFF
-,TRBV7-9,CASSPLQGTYGYTF
once,TRBV19,CATKVRTSGANEQFF
-,TRBV28,CASQNPGTGPYEQYF
-,TRBV2,CASRPRTTSTDTQYF
-,TRBV27,CASSAAGIGELFF
few,TRBV6-5,CASALAANQETQYF
-,TRBV30,CAWRGKGRNEAFF
few,TRBV9,CASSVATGTSGAYEQYF